This TCR beta chain was found in a study of cytomegalovirus exposure and HLA in healthy donors. Trimming removed 1 base from V and 7 bases from J; junction bases left unmatched: 11. The CDR3 covers 16 residues. Germline CDR1 reads SGHTA; CDR2 reads FQGNSA. PCR amplification relied on 60 Vbeta primers (plus 13 Jbeta primers). Sequencing was performed with immunoSEQ multiplex PCR; in TCRdb, only in-frame clones are kept and a portion is missing. The sample contains 150,000 to 200,000 clones, roughly 87% of which appear only once. This TCR was sampled from a woman aged 25 to 39 in good health and CMV-seronegative. Sequences were obtained from PBMCs. The chain carries TRBV7-2 and TRBJ2-5, with 8 bases aligning to TRBD2. Written as DNA, the CDR3 is TGTGCCAGCAGCTTAGGGACTAGCTTGGGAGCTTGGACCCAGTACTTC. This encodes CASSLGTSLGAWTQYF. The full variable domain, rest sourced from reference TRBV7-2 and TRBJ2-5, is GAGVSQSPSNKVTEKGKDVELRCDPISGHTALYWYRQSLGQGLEFLIYFQGNSAPDKSGLPSDRFSAERTGGSVSTLTIQRTQQEDSAVYLCASSLGTSLGAWTQYFGPGTRLLVL.